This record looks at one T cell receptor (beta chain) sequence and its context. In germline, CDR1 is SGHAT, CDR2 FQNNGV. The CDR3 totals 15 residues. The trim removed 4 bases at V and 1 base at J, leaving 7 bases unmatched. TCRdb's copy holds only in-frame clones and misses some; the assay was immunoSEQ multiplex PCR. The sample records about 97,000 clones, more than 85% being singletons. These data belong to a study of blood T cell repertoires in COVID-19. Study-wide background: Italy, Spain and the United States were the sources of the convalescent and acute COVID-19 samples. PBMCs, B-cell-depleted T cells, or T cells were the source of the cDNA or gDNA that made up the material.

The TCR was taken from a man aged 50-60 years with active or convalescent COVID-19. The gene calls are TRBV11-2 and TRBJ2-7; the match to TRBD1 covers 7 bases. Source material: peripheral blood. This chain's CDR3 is CASSSIGDRSYEQYF. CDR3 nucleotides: TGTGCCAGCAGCTCGATAGGGGACAGATCCTACGAGCAGTACTTC.